These 30 T cell receptor beta chains were sequenced from one sample in a study of response to subunit inactivated influenza vaccine listed by TCRdb under 2018. Library preparation was by RT-PCR. Sequencing took place on an Illumina HiSeq 2500. TCRdb's own reprocessing of the public reads used fastp at Q25 and MiXCR and kept productive beta chains. One record per CDR3 amino acid sequence lists the most common genes and DNA. The sample has 600,000 to 700,000 distinct CDR3 sequences on record, approximately 14% of them singletons. The ten largest clones capture roughly 7.2% of the sample. The sequencing used PBMCs from blood, collected around two weeks before vaccination. The receptors derive from a man between 50 and 59 years old who received an inactivated influenza vaccine. Donor details come from another sample of the same person, matched by shared clones.

The V call is TRBV7-6, the J call TRBJ2-2; the match to TRBD2 covers 8 bases. The CDR3 contains 16 residues. Unmatched junction bases numbered 8, after V lost 5 bases and J lost 3 bases. CDR1 SGHVS and CDR2 FNYEAQ come from the germline V gene. The CDR3 bases are TGTGCCAGCAGCACCCCTAGCGGGTTATACACCGGGGAGCTGTTTTTT. It is translated as CASSTPSGLYTGELFF.

The chain recombines TRBV28 with TRBJ2-5, with 10 bases identical to TRBD2. The CDR3 is 15 residues long. V lost 6 bases, J lost 4 bases, and 8 bases stayed unmatched. The germline CDR1 and CDR2 sequences are MDHEN and SYDVKM. CDR3 nucleotide sequence: TGTGCCAGCAGCCTAGCGGGGGTCCTAGGAGAGACCCAGTACTTC. Translating gives CASSLAGVLGETQYF.

This clonotype occurred a few times. The chain employs TRBV20-1 and TRBJ2-1, with D perhaps matching TRBD2 (5 bases). This CDR3 has 14 amino acids. The germline V and J ends were trimmed by 1 base and 4 bases, with 11 bases remaining between them. The germline CDR1 and CDR2 sequences are DFQATT and SNEGSKA (reference sequence). The CDR3 reads CSARGTDYYNEQFF. CDR3 nucleotides: TGCAGTGCTAGAGGAACCGACTATTACAATGAGCAGTTCTTC.

The V and J genes are TRBV15 and TRBJ2-7; 10 nucleotides line up with TRBD1. This CDR3 is built from 15 residues. Germline loops: CDR1 LNHNV, CDR2 YYDKDF (reference sequence). J was trimmed by 1 base and V by 4 bases; bases with no gene match: 4. CDR3 in amino acids: CATSIGQGVSYEQYF. As DNA, the CDR3 is TGTGCCACCAGCATAGGACAGGGGGTGTCCTACGAGCAGTACTTC.

V gene TRBV6-1 combines with J gene TRBJ2-5; 8 bases match TRBD2. The CDR3 loop spans 16 amino acids. The germline V gene has CDR1 MNHNS and CDR2 SASEGT. V gave up 3 bases and J gave up 4 bases; unmatched junction bases: 10. The CDR3, as DNA: TGTGCCAGCAGTGATCAGCCAGCGGGAGTTGGAGAGACCCAGTACTTC. It is translated as CASSDQPAGVGETQYF.

This clonotype was found a few times. The rearrangement joins TRBV6-1 to TRBJ1-1; TRBD1 matches at 7 bases. The CDR3 contains 14 residues. In germline, CDR1 is MNHNS, CDR2 SASEGT. The junction had 5 bases not matched to a gene; V was cut back by 7 bases and J by 0 bases. The CDR3 loop is CASTRGQMNTEAFF. CDR3 nucleotide sequence: TGTGCCAGCACTAGGGGACAGATGAACACTGAAGCTTTCTTT.

This clonotype has ten or more counts. The rearrangement joins TRBV6-2 or TRBV6-3 to TRBJ2-7; TRBD2 aligns across 11 bases. Germline V gene data show CDR1 as MNHEY and CDR2 as SVGEGT. The ends lost 2 bases at V and 6 bases at J; junction bases unmatched: 0. The CDR3 has 13 residues. DNA for the CDR3: TGTGCCAGCAGTTACCTAGCGGGGGGCGAGCAGTACTTC. It yields the protein CASSYLAGGEQYF.

The chain combines TRBV28 with TRBJ2-7; D is perhaps TRBD1 or TRBD2 (5 bases each). V was pared by 5 bases and J by 3 bases, with 17 bases between. CDR3 length: 15 residues. Germline CDR1 is MDHEN and CDR2 is SYDVKM. CDR3 coding DNA: TGTGCCAGCAGTCCCCCAGGGAGAGGCTACTACGAGCAGTACTTC. This encodes CASSPPGRGYYEQYF.

This clonotype was recorded a few times. The chain couples TRBV9 to TRBJ2-7; 7 nucleotides line up with TRBD1. CDR1 SGDLS and CDR2 YYNGEE come from the germline V gene. V shed 2 bases, J shed 0 bases, and the junction held 2 bases outside the gene matches. This CDR3 has 14 amino acids. The CDR3, as DNA: TGTGCCAGCAGCGTCGGGACAGTCTCCTACGAGCAGTACTTC. Translation gives CASSVGTVSYEQYF.

As concerns this clonotype: A much larger clone lies a single base off, so this may be a read error. This chain uses TRBV12-3 or TRBV12-4 with TRBJ2-7, with D possibly matching TRBD1 (6 bases). This CDR3 has 13 residues. The V end was cut by 6 bases, the J end by 3 bases, with 12 bases between. As DNA, the CDR3 is TGTGCCAGCAGCCCCAGGGGATTCTACGAGCAGTACTTC. It codes for CASSPRGFYEQYF.

This clonotype was counted a few times. This chain links TRBV5-1 with TRBJ2-1; 10 bases map to TRBD2. This CDR3 comprises 15 residues. V was pared by 0 bases and J by 8 bases, with 5 bases of the junction left unmatched. The V gene's germline CDR1 is SGHRS and CDR2 YFSETQ. DNA for the CDR3: TGCGCCAGCAGCTTGGGGGGACTAGCGATCGATGAGCAGTTCTTC. As protein: CASSLGGLAIDEQFF.

This chain connects TRBV15 to TRBJ2-5; D call uncertain. V dropped 5 bases and J dropped 10 bases, with 14 bases sitting between them. The CDR3 sequence is 12 residues long. Germline CDR1 is LNHNV and CDR2 is YYDKDF (reference sequence). The CDR3 spells CATSEEAGFQYF. The CDR3 region has the DNA TGTGCCACCAGCGAAGAGGCAGGATTCCAGTACTTC. Supplemented by reference TRBV15 and TRBJ2-5, the full variable domain reads DAMVIQNPRYQVTQFGKPVTLSCSQTLNHNVMYWYQQKSSQAPKLLFHYYDKDFNNEADTPDNFQSRRPNTSFCFLDIRSPGLGDTAMYLCATSEEAGFQYFGPGTRLLVL.

This clonotype was counted between two and nine times. Here the CDR3 DNA reads TGTGCCAGCAGCTGGACAGGGGCAGGGACTAACGAGCAGTACTTC. Translating gives CASSWTGAGTNEQYF. The V and J genes are TRBV7-2 and TRBJ2-7, with 9 bases that match TRBD1. Germline assignment: CDR1 SGHTA and CDR2 FQGNSA. This CDR3 has 15 amino acids. J gave up 5 bases and V 4 bases, and 9 bases lay outside the gene matches.

The gene calls are TRBV24-1 and TRBJ1-5; D may be TRBD1 (6 bases). The CDR3 runs to 13 residues. Germline V gene lookup returns CDR1 KGHDR and CDR2 SFDVKD. V lost 9 bases, J lost 0 bases, and 8 bases lay in between. CDR3 amino acids: CATGTSSNQPQHF. CDR3 nucleotide sequence: TGTGCCACCGGGACATCTAGCAATCAGCCCCAGCATTTT.

This clonotype has more than one count but fewer than ten. The chain employs TRBV27 and TRBJ1-6; no firm D call. The CDR3 totals 14 residues. Between the trimmed V and J ends, which lost 8 bases and 8 bases, there was a span of 16 bases. CDR1 and CDR2 from the germline V gene are MNHEY and SMNVEV (reference sequence). Written as DNA, the CDR3 is TGTGCCAGCGCCGACGGAGGTACCTATTCACCCCTCCACTTT. This translates into CASADGGTYSPLHF.

This clonotype has more than one count but fewer than ten. The J gene is TRBJ1-5, the V gene TRBV20-1; D is possibly TRBD1 (5 bases). The V gene lost 4 bases and the J gene lost 5 bases, with 12 bases spanning the gap. The length of the CDR3 is 13 residues. Germline values: CDR1 DFQATT, CDR2 SNEGSKA (reference sequence). The CDR3 reads CSAKQDRYQPQHF. CDR3 coding DNA: TGCAGTGCTAAACAAGACAGATATCAGCCCCAGCATTTT.

The gene calls are TRBV29-1 and TRBJ1-2, with TRBD1 identical over 10 bases. Trimming cost V 3 bases and J 9 bases; bases outside gene matches: 4. The length of the CDR3 is 12 residues. Germline V gene lookup returns CDR1 SQVTM and CDR2 ANQGSEA. This chain's CDR3 is CSVEGQGMRYTF. The CDR3 region has the DNA TGCAGCGTTGAGGGACAGGGGATGCGCTACACCTTC.

This clonotype turned up a few times. The rearrangement uses TRBV10-3 and TRBJ2-1; D tentatively reads TRBD1 or TRBD2 (5 bases each). Trimming removed 4 bases at V and 9 bases at J, with 16 bases between. There are 14 residues in the CDR3. Germline CDR1 and CDR2: ENHRY and SYGVKD. The CDR3 sequence is CAISGRDPLGEQFF. CDR3 sequence (DNA): TGTGCCATCAGTGGCCGGGACCCCCTGGGTGAGCAGTTCTTC.

This clonotype was counted between two and nine times. The V call is TRBV28, the J call TRBJ1-4; D might be TRBD1 (5 bases). From germline, CDR1 is MDHEN and CDR2 SYDVKM. The CDR3 totals 13 residues. Trimming removed 4 bases from V and 8 bases from J, with 11 bases in between. DNA of the CDR3: TGTGCCAGCAGTTCATCTTGGGGGGAAAAACTGTTTTTT. Translating gives CASSSSWGEKLFF.

The sample holds a few counts of this clonotype. The V and J genes are TRBV6-2 or TRBV6-3 and TRBJ1-1; a possible D gene is TRBD1 (5 bases). This CDR3 has 12 amino acids. Germline-derived CDR1 and CDR2 are MNHEY and SVGEGT. Deletions cut 6 bases from V and 9 bases from J, with 14 bases between. CDR3 sequence reads: CASRDAGYQAFF. CDR3 coding DNA: TGTGCCAGCAGAGACGCAGGGTATCAAGCTTTCTTT.

This clonotype was found many times. The chain is built from TRBV20-1 and TRBJ1-3; no clear D. The CDR3 contains 16 residues. In germline, CDR1 is DFQATT, CDR2 SNEGSKA (reference sequence). The V gene lost 1 base and the J gene lost 4 bases, with 17 bases spanning the gap. This chain's CDR3 is CSARGVRARQGNTIYF. The DNA of the CDR3 is TGCAGTGCTAGAGGAGTAAGGGCTCGTCAAGGAAACACCATATATTTT.

The chain combines TRBV7-2 with TRBJ2-7; the D call may be TRBD1 or TRBD2 (6 bases each). The V end was cut by 6 bases, the J end by 5 bases, with 14 bases between. The CDR3 consists of 13 residues. The germline CDR1 and CDR2 sequences are SGHTA and FQGNSA. The CDR3, as DNA: TGTGCCAGCAGAGGGGGGCCAGGAAACGAGCAGTACTTC. Translated: CASRGGPGNEQYF. The whole variable domain, filled in from reference TRBV7-2 and TRBJ2-7, reads GAGVSQSPSNKVTEKGKDVELRCDPISGHTALYWYRQSLGQGLEFLIYFQGNSAPDKSGLPSDRFSAERTGGSVSTLTIQRTQQEDSAVYLCASRGGPGNEQYFGPGTRLTVT.

This clonotype was observed at least ten times. The V gene is TRBV5-4, the J gene TRBJ2-5; weak D call: TRBD2 (6 bases). V lost 4 bases and J lost 2, with 15 bases in between. Germline V lookup: CDR1 SGHNT, CDR2 YYREEE (reference sequence). The CDR3 extends over 15 amino acids. This CDR3 is CASSGGLRGQETQYF. The CDR3 DNA follows: TGTGCCAGCAGCGGGGGGTTACGGGGACAAGAGACCCAGTACTTC.

This chain joins TRBV7-8 and TRBJ2-3; D uncertain. The ends were cut back, 0 bases at V and 6 bases at J, with 7 bases in the middle. This CDR3 has 13 residues. Germline-derived CDR1 and CDR2 are SGHVS and FQNEAQ. The CDR3 region has the DNA TGTGCCAGCAGCTTAGCCCCACGCGATACGCAGTATTTT. The encoded protein is CASSLAPRDTQYF.

The chain couples TRBV11-3 to TRBJ2-1; 8 bases are shared with TRBD2. The CDR3 length is 15 residues. The germline gives CDR1 SGHNT, CDR2 YENEEA. With 1 base clipped from V and 7 bases from J, the junction kept 6 bases outside the gene matches. The DNA of the CDR3 is TGTGCCAGCAGCTTAGCTGTGAGCGGGGGAAATGAGCAGTTCTTC. This encodes CASSLAVSGGNEQFF.

The chain is built from TRBV20-1 and TRBJ2-5; 9 positions agree with TRBD2. The CDR3 covers 13 residues. The V segment lost 7 bases and the J segment 7 bases; nucleotides outside the gene matches: 10. Germline CDR1 DFQATT, CDR2 SNEGSKA (reference sequence). The CDR3 DNA reads TGCAGTGGATATCTAGCGGGATTAGGGACCCAGTACTTC. Translated: CSGYLAGLGTQYF.

The rearrangement uses TRBV12-3 or TRBV12-4 and TRBJ2-1; 7 bases fit TRBD2. The V gene end was trimmed by 1 base and the J gene end by 1 base; junction bases not matched to a gene: 4. There are 16 residues in the CDR3. CDR3 sequence reads: CASSLEGRGSYNEQFF. The CDR3 coding sequence is TGTGCCAGCAGTTTAGAGGGGCGGGGGTCCTACAATGAGCAGTTCTTC.

CDR3 loop: CASSPAGGINTGELFF. In nucleotides, the CDR3 is TGTGCCAGCAGCCCCGCGGGGGGGATTAACACCGGGGAGCTGTTTTTT. The chain employs TRBV11-2 and TRBJ2-2, with 9 bases matching TRBD2. The V segment lost 5 bases and the J segment 2 bases; nucleotides outside the gene matches: 6. The length of the CDR3 is 16 residues. From germline, CDR1 is SGHAT and CDR2 FQNNGV.

This clonotype appeared a few times. The junction does not match germline at one end; this may be a read error. This chain joins TRBV7-9 and TRBJ2-5; 12 bases match TRBD2. The length of the CDR3 is 16 residues. In germline, CDR1 is SEHNR, CDR2 FQNEAQ (reference sequence). The CDR3: CAGSSSSGRAWETQYF. CDR3 sequence (DNA): TGTGCCGGCAGCTCCTCTAGCGGGAGGGCCTGGGAGACCCAGTACTTC. The full variable domain, completed using reference TRBV7-9 and TRBJ2-5, is DTGVSQNPRHKITKRGQNVTFRCDPISEHNRLYWYRQTLGQGPEFLTYFQNEAQLEKSRLLSDRFSAERPKGSFSTLEIQRTEQGDSAMYLCAGSSSSGRAWETQYFGPGTRLLVL.

This clonotype has just a few counts. The chain employs TRBV6-4 and TRBJ1-1, with a possible D match to TRBD1 (6 bases). This CDR3 comprises 16 residues. The ends were cut back, 2 bases at V and 6 bases at J, with 19 bases in the middle. Germline CDR1 reads MRHNA; CDR2 reads SNTAGT. The CDR3 is CASSDPLGGVVPEAFF. The CDR3 DNA sequence: TGTGCCAGCAGTGACCCCCTAGGGGGGGTTGTCCCTGAAGCTTTCTTT.